What follows are 27 T cell receptor beta chains derived from one specimen sequenced in a study of PD-L1 blockade in urothelial cancer. Using immunoSEQ multiplex PCR, the repertoire was profiled, and TCRdb retains in-frame clones only, with some absent. The data hold 25,000 to 30,000 clones, with about 87% observed a single time. This specimen consisted of PBMCs, obtained around atezolizumab (anti-PD-L1) treatment. These receptors all stem from a man over 45 with urothelial cancer.

The J gene is TRBJ2-5, the V gene TRBV9; possibly TRBD1 for D (5 bases). CDR3 length: 13 residues. V was cut by 1 base and J by 3 bases, with 7 bases left in between. The germline gives CDR1 SGDLS, CDR2 YYNGEE. The CDR3 bases are TGTGCCAGCAGCGTACAGGGAAAAGAGACCCAGTACTTC. This encodes CASSVQGKETQYF.

The sample holds one count of this clone. The V call is TRBV11-2, the J call TRBJ2-7; 8 nucleotides agree with TRBD2. The V and J ends lost 0 bases and 0 bases, in that order; junction bases with no gene match: 1. CDR1 is SGHAT, CDR2 FQNNGV, per germline. This CDR3 is built from 15 residues. The CDR3, as DNA: TGTGCCAGCAGCTTAGATAGCGGGGACTCCTACGAGCAGTACTTC. Protein product: CASSLDSGDSYEQYF. The variable domain in full, with the rest retrieved from reference TRBV11-2 and TRBJ2-7, is EAGVAQSPRYKIIEKRQSVAFWCNPISGHATLYWYQQILGQGPKLLIQFQNNGVVDDSQLPKDRFSAERLKGVDSTLKIQPAKLEDSAVYLCASSLDSGDSYEQYFGPGTRLTVT.

The genes are TRBV6-1 and TRBJ2-7, with TRBD1 as a possible D gene (6 bases). With 8 bases removed from V and 0 bases from J, the gap between germline ends came to 17 bases. The germline V gene encodes CDR1 MNHNS and CDR2 SASEGT. The CDR3 runs to 15 residues. The CDR3 DNA sequence: TGTGCCAGCCGCAGGGGCATACTGAGCTCCTACGAGCAGTACTTC. Translation: CASRRGILSSYEQYF.

The chain combines TRBV27 with TRBJ1-1, with a possible D match to TRBD1 (5 bases). The V gene's germline CDR1 is MNHEY and CDR2 SMNVEV (reference sequence). Trimming removed 7 bases from V and 4 bases from J, with 13 bases in between. This CDR3 contains 13 residues. The CDR3 spells CASTKGGVTEAFF. CDR3 in DNA: TGTGCCAGCACGAAGGGAGGGGTCACTGAAGCTTTCTTT.

This rearrangement joins TRBV30 to TRBJ1-5; a weak D match, TRBD1 (5 bases). This CDR3 is 14 amino acids long. The V gene lost 0 bases and the J gene lost 2 bases, with 8 bases spanning the gap. Germline V CDR1 and CDR2: GTSNPN, SVGIG (reference sequence). The CDR3 protein is CAWSVQGGNQPQHF. The CDR3 coding sequence is TGTGCCTGGAGTGTACAAGGGGGCAATCAGCCCCAGCATTTT. The whole variable domain, filled in from reference TRBV30 and TRBJ1-5, reads SQTIHQWPATLVQPVGSPLSLECTVEGTSNPNLYWYRQAAGRGLQLLFYSVGIGQISSEVPQNLSASRPQDRQFILSSKKLLLSDSGFYLCAWSVQGGNQPQHFGDGTRLSIL.

The J gene is TRBJ2-7, the V gene TRBV19, with D uncertain. This CDR3 spans 13 amino acids. Trimming took off 5 bases at V and 3 bases at J, with 11 bases between the two ends. Looked up from germline, CDR1 is LNHDA and CDR2 is SQIVND (reference sequence). CDR3 in amino acids: CASSPQVLYEQYF. As DNA, the CDR3 is TGTGCCAGTAGTCCCCAGGTACTCTACGAGCAGTACTTC.

The chain couples TRBV5-1 to TRBJ1-1; TRBD1 aligns across 7 bases. CDR1 SGHRS and CDR2 YFSETQ come from the germline V gene. With 5 bases clipped from V and 3 bases from J, the junction kept 7 bases outside the gene matches. CDR3 size: 14 residues. This CDR3 reads CASSFTGVHTEAFF. The CDR3 coding sequence is TGCGCCAGCAGTTTCACAGGGGTTCACACTGAAGCTTTCTTT.

The rearrangement joins TRBV6-1 to TRBJ2-5; 7 bases match TRBD2. This CDR3 has 14 amino acids. V lost 7 bases, J lost 5 bases, and 10 bases stayed unmatched. CDR1 is MNHNS and CDR2 is SASEGT in the germline V gene. CDR3 sequence reads: CASKVGGSGETQYF. In DNA, the CDR3 is TGTGCCAGCAAGGTGGGCGGGAGCGGGGAGACCCAGTACTTC.

This chain uses TRBV10-3 with TRBJ1-2; D is ambiguous. Between the trimmed V and J ends, which lost 4 bases and 4 bases, there was a span of 19 bases. Germline loops: CDR1 ENHRY, CDR2 SYGVKD. The CDR3 runs to 16 residues. CDR3 in amino acids: CAISVGGGEIVYGYTF. In DNA, the CDR3 is TGTGCCATCAGTGTAGGTGGTGGGGAGATCGTCTATGGCTACACCTTC.

The J gene is TRBJ2-3, the V gene TRBV28, with 14 bases fitting TRBD2. CDR1 is MDHEN, CDR2 SYDVKM, per germline. Unmatched junction bases numbered 8, after V lost 6 bases and J lost 0 bases. The CDR3 consists of 18 residues. The CDR3 loop reads CASSRGLAGGSSTDTQYF. CDR3 in DNA: TGTGCCAGCAGCCGTGGACTAGCGGGAGGTTCTAGCACAGATACGCAGTATTTT.

This clone has only one observation. This chain joins TRBV21-1 and TRBJ1-2. TRBV21-1 counts as a pseudogene. The CDR3 has 15 amino acids. The CDR3 bases are TGTGCCAGCAGCAAAAGGACCGGGGGTCTTTATGGCTACACCTTC. Its protein product is CASSKRTGGLYGYTF.

The chain is built from TRBV6-6 and TRBJ1-5, with 7 nucleotides matching TRBD1. After removal of 6 bases from V and 6 bases from J, the junction contained 8 bases not matched to a gene. The CDR3 runs to 14 residues. Germline lookup yields CDR1 MNHNY and CDR2 SVGAGI (reference sequence). The CDR3 DNA sequence: TGTGCCAGCAGGACAGGGTCCATCGGTCAGCCCCAGCATTTT. It codes for CASRTGSIGQPQHF.

This chain links TRBV28 with TRBJ2-5; 7 bases map to TRBD1. The CDR3 runs to 13 residues. J was trimmed by 5 bases and V by 7 bases; bases with no gene match: 7. Germline V gene data show CDR1 as MDHEN and CDR2 as SYDVKM. CDR3 nucleotides: TGTGCCAGCAAGCACAGGGGTTGGGAGACCCAGTACTTC. It yields the protein CASKHRGWETQYF.

This clone was observed a single time. CDR3 loop: CASSFRQITDTQYF. Here the CDR3 DNA reads TGTGCCAGCAGCTTTCGTCAGATCACAGATACGCAGTATTTT. This chain links TRBV11-1 with TRBJ2-3; D gene unclear. CDR1 and CDR2 from the germline V gene are SGHAT and FQDESV (reference sequence). The V end lost 3 bases, the J end lost 2 bases, and 9 bases lay between the germline ends. The CDR3 is 14 residues long.

V is TRBV7-9 and J is TRBJ2-7; D uncertain. V lost 6 bases and J 0 bases, leaving 12 bases between the germline ends. Germline CDR1 is SEHNR and CDR2 is FQNEAQ (reference sequence). The CDR3 is 14 amino acids. CDR3: CASRPGSTSYEQYF. In DNA, the CDR3 is TGTGCCAGCAGGCCCGGGTCTACCTCCTACGAGCAGTACTTC.

This clone showed up just once. V gene TRBV19 combines with J gene TRBJ1-2; TRBD1 is a possible D gene (6 bases). V shed 5 bases and J shed 2 bases, with 15 bases lying between them. From germline, CDR1 is LNHDA and CDR2 SQIVND (reference sequence). The CDR3 runs 15 residues. DNA of the CDR3: TGTGCCAGTAGTGAACAGGGCCCCCGCAACTATGGCTACACCTTC. It yields the protein CASSEQGPRNYGYTF.

This clone came up once. This sequence joins TRBV7-9 and TRBJ2-5, with 7 bases fitting TRBD1. The CDR3 is 12 residues long. J gave up 4 bases and V 6 bases, and 2 bases lay outside the gene matches. Germline CDR1 and CDR2: SEHNR and FQNEAQ (reference sequence). The CDR3 here is CASRTGRETQYF. The CDR3 nucleotides read TGTGCCAGCAGGACAGGGCGAGAGACCCAGTACTTC.

The chain links TRBV7-3 to TRBJ2-5; TRBD2 matches at 7 bases. The CDR3 has 13 residues. V trimming: 5 bases; J trimming: 3 bases; junction bases outside the gene matches: 3. The germline CDR1 and CDR2 sequences are SGHTA and FQGTGA. CDR3 amino acids: CASSHRGEETQYF. In DNA form, the CDR3 reads TGTGCCAGCAGCCATCGGGGGGAAGAGACCCAGTACTTC. Drawing the rest from reference TRBV7-3 and TRBJ2-5, the complete variable domain is GAGVSQTPSNKVTEKGKYVELRCDPISGHTALYWYRQSLGQGPEFLIYFQGTGAADDSGLPNDRFFAVRPEGSVSTLKIQRTERGDSAVYLCASSHRGEETQYFGPGTRLLVL.

The CDR3 coding sequence is TGTGCCAGCAGTTTAAAACCGTCTAGCGGAGACAATGAGCAGTTCTTC. Amino acids: CASSLKPSSGDNEQFF. The rearrangement links TRBV27 to TRBJ2-1; 7 bases line up with TRBD2. CDR3 length: 16 amino acids. CDR1 MNHEY and CDR2 SMNVEV come from the germline V gene (reference sequence). Trimming took 2 bases from V and 5 from J; bases not matched to a gene: 9.

The V call is TRBV18, the J call TRBJ2-7; 8 bases agree with TRBD2. Losses at the gene ends were 3 bases for V and 2 bases for J; bases not matched to a gene: 3. The germline V gene has CDR1 KGHSH and CDR2 LQKENI. The CDR3 covers 14 residues. CDR3: CASSPSGGAYEQYF. The DNA of the CDR3 is TGTGCCAGCTCACCCTCCGGGGGGGCCTACGAGCAGTACTTC.

The sample holds one count of this clone. V gene TRBV6-5 combines with J gene TRBJ1-2; 7 bases match TRBD1. After removal of 6 bases from V and 2 bases from J, the junction contained 3 bases not matched to a gene. The V gene's germline CDR1 is MNHEY and CDR2 SVGAGI. This CDR3 region has 13 residues. The CDR3 DNA follows: TGTGCCAGCAGCCTGACAGGGAACTATGGCTACACCTTC. Its protein product is CASSLTGNYGYTF.

The J gene is TRBJ1-2, the V gene TRBV7-2; TRBD1 might be the D (6 bases). CDR1 is SGHTA and CDR2 is FQGNSA in the germline V gene. Deletions cut 8 bases from V and 1 base from J, with 23 bases between. The CDR3 extends over 17 amino acids. Here the CDR3 reads CASPAGRGANVNYGYTF. The CDR3 DNA reads TGTGCCAGCCCGGCAGGGAGGGGGGCGAATGTTAACTATGGCTACACCTTC. Filled out from reference TRBV7-2 and TRBJ1-2, the complete variable domain reads GAGVSQSPSNKVTEKGKDVELRCDPISGHTALYWYRQSLGQGLEFLIYFQGNSAPDKSGLPSDRFSAERTGGSVSTLTIQRTQQEDSAVYLCASPAGRGANVNYGYTFGSGTRLTVV.

The rearrangement uses TRBV7-9 and TRBJ2-1, with D perhaps TRBD2 (7 bases). The V gene lost 0 bases and the J gene lost 6 bases, with 12 bases spanning the gap. This CDR3 contains 15 residues. CDR1 SEHNR and CDR2 FQNEAQ come from the germline V gene (reference sequence). Here the CDR3 reads CASSLAGGPPNEQFF. The CDR3 DNA reads TGTGCCAGCAGCTTAGCGGGGGGGCCCCCCAATGAGCAGTTCTTC.

This chain connects TRBV7-3 to TRBJ2-3; D is uncertain. V lost 3 bases, J lost 2 bases, and 9 bases lay in between. Germline V lookup: CDR1 SGHTA, CDR2 FQGTGA. The CDR3 totals 14 residues. This CDR3 reads CASSFGGYTDTQYF. CDR3 DNA sequence: TGTGCCAGCAGCTTCGGCGGATACACAGATACGCAGTATTTT.

The V call is TRBV11-2, the J call TRBJ2-7; 9 bases align to TRBD1. Per germline, CDR1 SGHAT and CDR2 FQNNGV. The ends lost 1 base at V and 3 bases at J; junction bases unmatched: 4. The CDR3 contains 15 residues. The CDR3 DNA reads TGTGCCAGCAGCTTAGGGACAGGGGCTGGCTACGAGCAGTACTTC. Translation gives CASSLGTGAGYEQYF.

This chain connects TRBV5-1 to TRBJ1-2; the match to TRBD1 covers 11 bases. Per the germline V gene, CDR1 is SGHRS and CDR2 is YFSETQ. The trim removed 2 bases at V and 6 bases at J, leaving 9 bases unmatched. The CDR3 consists of 16 residues. CDR3 DNA sequence: TGCGCCAGCAGCTTACTGCCGGACAGGGGGCTAAATGGCTACACCTTC. Amino acid sequence: CASSLLPDRGLNGYTF.

The CDR3 here is CASSQEVQGGNSPLHF. In DNA, the CDR3 is TGTGCCAGCAGCCAAGAGGTCCAGGGTGGGAATTCACCCCTCCACTTT. The chain carries TRBV4-2 and TRBJ1-6, with D maybe TRBD1 (5 bases). The V end lost 0 bases, the J end lost 7 bases, and 13 bases lay between the germline ends. CDR3 size: 16 residues. CDR1 and CDR2 (germline): LGHNA, YNFKEQ.